Reported below is one T cell receptor beta chain. Its antigen is currently unknown. The Oncomine TCR Beta short-read assay was what sequenced the DNA obtained from cultured CD4+ T cells. MiXCR, applied by TCRdb to the PCR reads, yields one record per CDR3 protein. Among around 16,000 distinct CDR3 sequences listed, roughly 36% were seen once. Treatment in this sample: approximately 9-day PBMC culture with coronavirus spike peptide pools or control peptides (ViraFEST assay). ViraFEST enlarged antigen-specific T cell populations with peptide pools and afterwards sequenced TCRs. The data were taken from a study of vaccination and CD4 T cells after COVID-19. V lost 5 bases and J 4 bases, leaving 12 bases between the germline ends. Germline V gene sequence: CDR1 SGHTA, CDR2 FQGNSA. The CDR3 length is 14 residues.

This clonotype originated in a human donor who received a COVID-19 vaccine. The sample was CD4+ T cells from blood, cultured in vitro, taken before SARS-CoV-2 vaccination. The chain uses TRBV7-2 and TRBJ1-3; a possible D gene is TRBD1 (6 bases). The CDR3 coding sequence is TGTGCCAGCAGCCTACAGGGTTACGGAAACACCATATATTTT. It translates to CASSLQGYGNTIYF.